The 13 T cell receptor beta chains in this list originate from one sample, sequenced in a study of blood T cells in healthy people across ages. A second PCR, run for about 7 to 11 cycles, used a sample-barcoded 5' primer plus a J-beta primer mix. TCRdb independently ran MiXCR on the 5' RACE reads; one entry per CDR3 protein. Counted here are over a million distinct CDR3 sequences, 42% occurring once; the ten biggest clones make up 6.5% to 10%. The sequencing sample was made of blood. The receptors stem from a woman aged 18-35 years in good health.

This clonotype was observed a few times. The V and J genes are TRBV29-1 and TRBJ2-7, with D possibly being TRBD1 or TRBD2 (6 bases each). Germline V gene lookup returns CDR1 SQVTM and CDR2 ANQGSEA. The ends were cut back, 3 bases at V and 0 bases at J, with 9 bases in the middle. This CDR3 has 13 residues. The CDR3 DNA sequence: TGCAGCGTTGATGGGGGGCCCTCCTACGAGCAGTACTTC. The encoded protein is CSVDGGPSYEQYF.

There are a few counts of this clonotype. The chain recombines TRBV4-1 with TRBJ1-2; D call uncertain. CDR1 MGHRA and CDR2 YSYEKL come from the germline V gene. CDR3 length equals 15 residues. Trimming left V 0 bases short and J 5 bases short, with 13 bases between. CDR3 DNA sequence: TGCGCCAGCAGCCAAGAGGAACAATCCGGATATGGCTACACCTTC. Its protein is CASSQEEQSGYGYTF.

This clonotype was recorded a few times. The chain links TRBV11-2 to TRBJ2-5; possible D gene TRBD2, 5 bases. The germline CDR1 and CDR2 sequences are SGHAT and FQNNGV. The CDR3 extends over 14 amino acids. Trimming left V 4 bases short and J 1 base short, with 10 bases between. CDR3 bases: TGTGCCAGCAGCTCCGGGCGGGTCCAAGAGACCCAGTACTTC. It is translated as CASSSGRVQETQYF.

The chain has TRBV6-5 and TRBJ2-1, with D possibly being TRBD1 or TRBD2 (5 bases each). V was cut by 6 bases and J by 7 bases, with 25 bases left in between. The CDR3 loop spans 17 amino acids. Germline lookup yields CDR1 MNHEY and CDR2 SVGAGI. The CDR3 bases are TGTGCCAGCAGACTCGAAACCGGGACCCCATACTGGAATGAGCAGTTCTTC. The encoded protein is CASRLETGTPYWNEQFF.

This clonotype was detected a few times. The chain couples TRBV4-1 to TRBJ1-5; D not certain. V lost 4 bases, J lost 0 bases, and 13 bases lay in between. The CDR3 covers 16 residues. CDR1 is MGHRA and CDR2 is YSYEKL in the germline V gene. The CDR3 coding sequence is TGCGCCAGCAGCCGCCCCTTAGGGAGTAGCAATCAGCCCCAGCATTTT. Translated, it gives CASSRPLGSSNQPQHF.

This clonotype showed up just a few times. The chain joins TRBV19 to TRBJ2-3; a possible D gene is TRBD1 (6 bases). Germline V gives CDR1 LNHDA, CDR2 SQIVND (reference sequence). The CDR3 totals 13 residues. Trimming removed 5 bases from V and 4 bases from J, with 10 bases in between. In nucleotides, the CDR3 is TGTGCCAGTAGTCCTCGACAGGCAGATACGCAGTATTTT. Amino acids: CASSPRQADTQYF.

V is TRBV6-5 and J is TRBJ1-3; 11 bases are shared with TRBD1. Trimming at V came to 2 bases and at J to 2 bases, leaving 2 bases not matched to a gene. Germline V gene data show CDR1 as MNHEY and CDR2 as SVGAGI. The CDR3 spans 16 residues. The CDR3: CASSYRGQGAGNTIYF. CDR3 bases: TGTGCCAGCAGTTACAGGGGACAGGGGGCTGGAAACACCATATATTTT.

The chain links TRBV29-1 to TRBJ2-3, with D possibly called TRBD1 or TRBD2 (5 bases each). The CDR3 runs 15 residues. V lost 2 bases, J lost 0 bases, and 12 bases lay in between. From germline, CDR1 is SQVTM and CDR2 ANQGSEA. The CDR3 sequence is CSVEMRAGSTDTQYF. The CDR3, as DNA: TGCAGCGTTGAAATGCGGGCAGGGAGCACAGATACGCAGTATTTT.

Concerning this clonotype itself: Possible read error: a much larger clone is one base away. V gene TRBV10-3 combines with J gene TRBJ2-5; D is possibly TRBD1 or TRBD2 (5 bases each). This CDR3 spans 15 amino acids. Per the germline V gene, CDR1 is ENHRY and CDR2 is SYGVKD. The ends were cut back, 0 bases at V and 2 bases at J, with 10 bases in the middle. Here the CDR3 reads CAISESRGSQETQYF. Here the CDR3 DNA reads TGTGCCATCAGTGAGTCGAGGGGCAGTCAAGAGACCCAGTACTTC.

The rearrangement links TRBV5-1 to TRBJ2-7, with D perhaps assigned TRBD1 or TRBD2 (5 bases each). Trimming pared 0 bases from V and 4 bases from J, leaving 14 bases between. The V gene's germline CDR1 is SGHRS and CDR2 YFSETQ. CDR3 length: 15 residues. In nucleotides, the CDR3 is TGCGCCAGCAGCTTGGGAATCGGGGCCATATACGAGCAGTACTTC. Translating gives CASSLGIGAIYEQYF.

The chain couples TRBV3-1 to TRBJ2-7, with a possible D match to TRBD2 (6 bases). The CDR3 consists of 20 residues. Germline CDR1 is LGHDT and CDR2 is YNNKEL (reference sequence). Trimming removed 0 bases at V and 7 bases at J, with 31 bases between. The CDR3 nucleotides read TGTGCCAGCAGCCAAGATACTAGCCGCCCTCTGAAGGGGTCCTACAATGAGCAGTACTTC. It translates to CASSQDTSRPLKGSYNEQYF.

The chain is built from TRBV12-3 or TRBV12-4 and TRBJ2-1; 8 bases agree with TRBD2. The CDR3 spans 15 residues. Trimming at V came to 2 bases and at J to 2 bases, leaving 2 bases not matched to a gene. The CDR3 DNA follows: TGTGCCAGCAGTTTAATGCGGGGGGCCTACAATGAGCAGTTCTTC. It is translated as CASSLMRGAYNEQFF.

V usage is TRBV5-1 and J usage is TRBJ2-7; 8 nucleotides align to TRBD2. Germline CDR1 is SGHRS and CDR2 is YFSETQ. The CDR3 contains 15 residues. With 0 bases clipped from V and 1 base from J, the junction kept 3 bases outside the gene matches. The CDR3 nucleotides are TGCGCCAGCAGCTTGGAGCCTAGCGGGTCCTACGAGCAGTACTTC. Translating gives CASSLEPSGSYEQYF.